Below, 14 T cell receptor beta chains from the same sample are listed, as sequenced in a study of response to subunit inactivated influenza vaccine. TCRdb itself ran the RT-PCR reads through MiXCR, one entry per CDR3 protein. The sample yields roughly 630,000 distinct CDR3 sequences, about 14% seen once. The sample consisted of PBMCs from blood, taken around 14 days before vaccination. Source of these receptors: a man aged 50-59 years who received an inactivated influenza vaccine.

The chain links TRBV6-2 or TRBV6-3 to TRBJ2-5; 14 nucleotides match TRBD2. V lost 5 bases and J lost 4; bases outside the gene matches: 6. CDR3 size: 16 residues. Germline CDR1 reads MNHEY; CDR2 reads SVGEGT. This CDR3 is CASSPGLAGELETQYF. CDR3 sequence (DNA): TGTGCCAGCAGTCCGGGACTAGCGGGGGAACTAGAGACCCAGTACTTC.

The rearrangement links TRBV14 to TRBJ2-2; D unclear. The CDR3 contains 12 residues. CDR1 is SGHDN, CDR2 FVKESK, per germline. The V gene lost 4 bases and the J gene lost 7 bases, with 7 bases spanning the gap. CDR3 protein: CASSPHIGELFF. The CDR3 nucleotides read TGTGCCAGCAGCCCTCATATCGGGGAGCTGTTTTTT.

The V and J genes are TRBV5-5 and TRBJ2-3; 7 nucleotides align to TRBD1. Germline loops: CDR1 SGHKS, CDR2 YYEKEE (reference sequence). This CDR3 is built from 16 residues. The ends lost 5 bases at V and 6 bases at J; junction bases unmatched: 15. CDR3 in DNA: TGTGCCAGCAGGGCTGACAGGGTAACCTCATCGGATACGCAGTATTTT. Protein sequence: CASRADRVTSSDTQYF.

The chain is built from TRBV28 and TRBJ2-5; D could derive from TRBD1 or TRBD2 (6 bases each). Trimming removed 1 base from V and 0 bases from J, with 9 bases in between. The germline V gene has CDR1 MDHEN and CDR2 SYDVKM. The CDR3 has 15 amino acids. The DNA for the CDR3 is TGTGCCAGCAGTTTATACCGGGGGCACCAAGAGACCCAGTACTTC. Translation: CASSLYRGHQETQYF.

This clonotype showed up just a few times. The chain links TRBV7-2 to TRBJ1-2, with 9 bases fitting TRBD1. The V and J ends lost 0 bases and 4 bases, in that order; junction bases with no gene match: 3. The length of the CDR3 is 15 residues. Germline V lookup: CDR1 SGHTA, CDR2 FQGNSA. CDR3 nucleotides: TGTGCCAGCAGCTTAGCCGGACAGGGGAGCTATGGCTACACCTTC. Translation: CASSLAGQGSYGYTF.

This clonotype appeared a few times. The chain links TRBV14 to TRBJ2-7, with 8 bases fitting TRBD1. From germline, CDR1 is SGHDN and CDR2 FVKESK. The CDR3 is 14 amino acids. After removal of 2 bases from V and 5 bases from J, the junction contained 5 bases not matched to a gene. The CDR3 DNA reads as TGTGCCAGCAGCCAAACTGGGACAGGACACGAGCAGTACTTC. Translated: CASSQTGTGHEQYF. The complete variable domain, with remaining parts taken from reference TRBV14 and TRBJ2-7, reads EAGVTQFPSHSVIEKGQTVTLRCDPISGHDNLYWYRRVMGKEIKFLLHFVKESKQDESGMPNNRFLAERTGGTYSTLKVQPAELEDSGVYFCASSQTGTGHEQYFGPGTRLTVT.

This clonotype was found many times. V usage is TRBV5-1 and J usage is TRBJ1-1, with 7 bases identical to TRBD1. The CDR3 covers 14 residues. Losses at the gene ends were 4 bases for V and 3 bases for J; bases not matched to a gene: 6. Germline-derived CDR1 and CDR2 are SGHRS and YFSETQ. This CDR3 reads CASSQQGRYTEAFF. The CDR3 region has the DNA TGCGCCAGCAGCCAACAGGGGAGATACACTGAAGCTTTCTTT.

This CDR3 is CSARALGTGGGNEQFF. CDR3 nucleotides: TGCAGTGCTAGAGCCTTGGGGACGGGAGGAGGGAATGAGCAGTTCTTC. This chain joins TRBV20-1 and TRBJ2-1, with 7 bases lining up with TRBD2. The J segment lost 7 bases and the V segment lost 1 base, leaving 13 bases of the junction unmatched. The CDR3 totals 16 residues. Germline V lookup: CDR1 DFQATT, CDR2 SNEGSKA (reference sequence).

This clonotype was observed a handful of times. The gene calls are TRBV4-2 and TRBJ2-1, with TRBD2 as a possible D gene (7 bases). Trimming cost V 2 bases and J 6 bases, with 26 bases left between them. There are 19 residues in the CDR3. In germline, CDR1 is LGHNA, CDR2 YNFKEQ. The CDR3 reads CASSQWTASGTNRFNEQFF. The CDR3 nucleotides read TGTGCCAGCAGCCAATGGACAGCTTCGGGGACTAACCGTTTCAATGAGCAGTTCTTC.

The chain links TRBV30 to TRBJ2-7, with D perhaps given as TRBD1 or TRBD2 (5 bases each). This CDR3 region has 14 residues. Trimming took 1 base from V and 2 from J, leaving 12 bases between them. CDR1 is GTSNPN, CDR2 SVGIG, per germline (reference sequence). The CDR3 region is CAWSAGPLTYEQYF. The DNA of the CDR3 is TGTGCCTGGAGTGCGGGACCCCTTACCTACGAGCAGTACTTC.

The chain employs TRBV4-2 and TRBJ1-4; no firm D call. In germline, CDR1 is LGHNA, CDR2 YNFKEQ. V lost 1 base and J lost 8, with 14 bases in between. The CDR3 length is 15 residues. CDR3 bases: TGTGCCAGCAGCCAAGGCGGGCAGGATGGCGAAAAACTGTTTTTT. This sequence encodes CASSQGGQDGEKLFF.

This clonotype came up a few times. The CDR3 is CASSLGWGTQYEQYF. In DNA form, the CDR3 reads TGTGCCAGCAGCTTGGGTTGGGGGACCCAATACGAGCAGTACTTC. The chain uses TRBV7-2 and TRBJ2-7; D is possibly TRBD1 or TRBD2 (5 bases each). This CDR3 spans 15 amino acids. In germline, CDR1 is SGHTA, CDR2 FQGNSA. V was trimmed by 3 bases and J by 4 bases, leaving 16 bases between them.

The rearrangement links TRBV24-1 to TRBJ1-4; 7 bases are shared with TRBD1. From germline, CDR1 is KGHDR and CDR2 SFDVKD. After removal of 1 base from V and 10 bases from J, the junction contained 8 bases not matched to a gene. This CDR3 region has 15 residues. The CDR3 loop is CATSDLRDREGKLFF. CDR3 DNA sequence: TGTGCCACCAGTGATTTACGAGACAGGGAGGGAAAACTGTTTTTT.

This rearrangement joins TRBV27 to TRBJ1-2, with D possibly matching TRBD1 (5 bases). The CDR3 runs 13 residues. Germline CDR1 and CDR2: MNHEY and SMNVEV (reference sequence). V was cut by 3 bases and J by 4 bases, with 9 bases left in between. The CDR3 coding sequence is TGTGCCAGCAGTTTTCAGGGAGGCTATGGCTACACCTTC. The encoded protein is CASSFQGGYGYTF.